This entry concerns a single T cell receptor (beta chain). The source of the sample is a study of blood T cell repertoires in COVID-19. For the study at large: Both acute and convalescent COVID-19 samples were obtained from the United States, Italy and Spain.

In the authors' methods: By means of reference gene primer amplification, nucleated cell counts were estimated. Method: immunoSEQ multiplex PCR; TCRdb's copy keeps in-frame clones and lacks some. D and trimming come from the DNA, and the V and J calls and clone size come from that table. The sample yields about 120,000 clones, approximately 85% seen once. Germline V gives CDR1 MNHEY, CDR2 SVGAGI. This CDR3 is 14 amino acids long. Losses at the gene ends were 6 bases for V and 4 bases for J; bases not matched to a gene: 7. The chain uses TRBV6-5 and TRBJ1-1, with TRBD1 matching 8 bases. Sequencing used peripheral blood. The receptor's source is a man older than 75 with acute or convalescent COVID-19. CDR3 coding DNA: TGTGCCAGCAGCCCCCAGGGGGCTGGCACTGAAGCTTTCTTT. It yields the protein CASSPQGAGTEAFF.